The clone carrying this T cell receptor beta chain appeared a few times. Its antigen is unidentified. The data originate from a study of shared clonotypes between healthy human individuals. Study-level points and caveats: Sharing across four donors was seen in 4.5% to 6.5% of naive CD4 clonotypes.

Looked up from germline, CDR1 is SGHNT and CDR2 is YYREEE (reference sequence). CDR3 size: 17 residues. V dropped 1 base and J dropped 7 bases, with 18 bases sitting between them. Execution of the assay was at deep level. Repertoires were generated with immunoSEQ multiplex PCR, while TCRdb's copy carries only in-frame clones and drops some. This table holds about 1 million clones, around four fifths found once. The rearrangement joins TRBV5-4 to TRBJ1-6, with D possibly matching TRBD1 (6 bases). The sample consisted of memory CD4+ T cells sorted from blood. The subset here: CD45RA-negative fraction. The sequence was collected from a young man in good health. The chain's CDR3 is CASSLFMGGAMNSPLHF. CDR3 DNA: TGTGCCAGCAGCTTGTTCATGGGGGGCGCTATGAATTCACCCCTCCACTTT.